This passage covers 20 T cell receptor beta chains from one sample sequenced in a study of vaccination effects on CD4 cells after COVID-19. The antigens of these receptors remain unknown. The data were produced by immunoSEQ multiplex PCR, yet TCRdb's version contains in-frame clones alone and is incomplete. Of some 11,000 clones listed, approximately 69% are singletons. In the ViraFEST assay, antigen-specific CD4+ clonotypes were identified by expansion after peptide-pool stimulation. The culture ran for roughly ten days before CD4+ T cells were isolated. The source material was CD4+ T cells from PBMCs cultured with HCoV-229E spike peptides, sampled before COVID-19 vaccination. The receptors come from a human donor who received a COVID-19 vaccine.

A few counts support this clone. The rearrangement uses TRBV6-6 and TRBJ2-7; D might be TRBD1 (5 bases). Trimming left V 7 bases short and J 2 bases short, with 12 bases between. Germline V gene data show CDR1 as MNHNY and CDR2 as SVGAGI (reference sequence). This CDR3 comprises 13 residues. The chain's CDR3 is CASTNRNTYEQYF. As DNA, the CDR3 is TGTGCCAGCACCAACAGGAACACCTACGAGCAGTACTTC.

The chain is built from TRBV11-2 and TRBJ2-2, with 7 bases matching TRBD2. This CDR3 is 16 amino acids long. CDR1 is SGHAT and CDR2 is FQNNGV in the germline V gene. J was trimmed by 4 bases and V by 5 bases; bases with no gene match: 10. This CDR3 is CASSPGGSRGTGELFF. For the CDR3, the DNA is TGTGCCAGCAGCCCTGGCGGGAGTCGGGGCACCGGGGAGCTGTTTTTT.

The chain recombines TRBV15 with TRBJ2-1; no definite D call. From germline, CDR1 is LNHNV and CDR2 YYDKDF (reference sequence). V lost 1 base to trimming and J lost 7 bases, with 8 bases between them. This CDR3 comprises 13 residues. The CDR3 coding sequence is TGTGCCACCAGCAGAGCGTGGGATAATGAGCAGTTCTTC. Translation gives CATSRAWDNEQFF.

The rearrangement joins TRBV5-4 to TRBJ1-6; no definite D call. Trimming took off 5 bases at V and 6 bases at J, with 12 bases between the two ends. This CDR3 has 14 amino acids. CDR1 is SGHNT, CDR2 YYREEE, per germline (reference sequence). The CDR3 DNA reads TGTGCCAGCAGACACCGGGAAGTTAATTCACCCCTCCACTTT. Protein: CASRHREVNSPLHF.

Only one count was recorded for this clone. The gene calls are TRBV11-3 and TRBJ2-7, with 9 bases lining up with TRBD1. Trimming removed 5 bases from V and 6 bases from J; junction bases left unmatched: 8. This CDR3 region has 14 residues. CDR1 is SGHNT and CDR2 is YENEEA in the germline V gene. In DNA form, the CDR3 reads TGTGCCAGCAGCGTGACAGGGGGGAAGGGCGAGCAGTACTTC. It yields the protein CASSVTGGKGEQYF.

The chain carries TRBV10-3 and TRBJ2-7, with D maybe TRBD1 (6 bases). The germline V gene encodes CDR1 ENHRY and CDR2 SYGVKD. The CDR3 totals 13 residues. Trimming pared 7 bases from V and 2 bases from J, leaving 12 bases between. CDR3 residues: CAITSGATYEQYF. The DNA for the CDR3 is TGTGCCATCACCTCAGGGGCAACCTACGAGCAGTACTTC.

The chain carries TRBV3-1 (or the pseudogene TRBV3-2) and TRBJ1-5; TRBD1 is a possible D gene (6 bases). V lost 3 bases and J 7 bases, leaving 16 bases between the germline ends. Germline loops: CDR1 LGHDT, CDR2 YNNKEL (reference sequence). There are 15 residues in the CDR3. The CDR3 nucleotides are TGTGCCAGCAGCCATAGAGACCAGGGGAGACAGCCCCAGCATTTT. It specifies CASSHRDQGRQPQHF.

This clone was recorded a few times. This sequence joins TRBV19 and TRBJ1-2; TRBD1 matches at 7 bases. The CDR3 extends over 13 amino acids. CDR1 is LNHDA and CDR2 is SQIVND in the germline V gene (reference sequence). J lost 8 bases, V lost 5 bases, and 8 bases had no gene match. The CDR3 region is CASSSTGPLGYTF. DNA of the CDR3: TGTGCCAGTAGTTCGACAGGGCCGCTAGGCTACACCTTC. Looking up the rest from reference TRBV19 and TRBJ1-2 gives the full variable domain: DGGITQSPKYLFRKEGQNVTLSCEQNLNHDAMYWYRQDPGQGLRLIYYSQIVNDFQKGDIAEGYSVSREKKESFPLTVTSAQKNPTAFYLCASSSTGPLGYTFGSGTRLTVV.

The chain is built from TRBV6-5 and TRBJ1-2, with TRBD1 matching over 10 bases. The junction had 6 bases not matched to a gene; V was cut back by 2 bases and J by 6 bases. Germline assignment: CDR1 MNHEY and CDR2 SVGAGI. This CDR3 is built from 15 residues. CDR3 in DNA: TGTGCCAGCAGTTACCTATCCGGGACAGGGGATGGCTACACCTTC. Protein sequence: CASSYLSGTGDGYTF.

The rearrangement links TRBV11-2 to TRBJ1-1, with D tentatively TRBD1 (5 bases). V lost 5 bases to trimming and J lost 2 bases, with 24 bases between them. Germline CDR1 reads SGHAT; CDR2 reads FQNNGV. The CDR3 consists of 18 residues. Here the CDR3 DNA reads TGTGCCAGCAGCATATTAACCCAATGGAGGGACTCTAACACTGAAGCTTTCTTT. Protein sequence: CASSILTQWRDSNTEAFF.

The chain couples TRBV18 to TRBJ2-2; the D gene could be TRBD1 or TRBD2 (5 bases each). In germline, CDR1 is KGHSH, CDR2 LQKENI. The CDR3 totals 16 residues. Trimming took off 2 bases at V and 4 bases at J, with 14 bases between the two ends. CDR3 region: CASSPGPGTGTGELFF. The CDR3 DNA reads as TGTGCCAGCTCACCAGGCCCCGGGACGGGCACCGGGGAGCTGTTTTTT.

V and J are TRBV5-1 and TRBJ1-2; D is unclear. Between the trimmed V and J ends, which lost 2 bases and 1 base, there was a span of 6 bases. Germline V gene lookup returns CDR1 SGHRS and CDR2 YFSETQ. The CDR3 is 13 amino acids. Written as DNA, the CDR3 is TGCGCCAGCAGCTTCTATGGTAACTATGGCTACACCTTC. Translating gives CASSFYGNYGYTF.

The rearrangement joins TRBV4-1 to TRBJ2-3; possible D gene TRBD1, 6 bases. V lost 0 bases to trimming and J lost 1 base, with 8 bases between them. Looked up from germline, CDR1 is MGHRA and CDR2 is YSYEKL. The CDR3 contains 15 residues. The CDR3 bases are TGCGCCAGCAGCCAAGAGGGGGCGCGCACAGATACGCAGTATTTT. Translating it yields CASSQEGARTDTQYF.

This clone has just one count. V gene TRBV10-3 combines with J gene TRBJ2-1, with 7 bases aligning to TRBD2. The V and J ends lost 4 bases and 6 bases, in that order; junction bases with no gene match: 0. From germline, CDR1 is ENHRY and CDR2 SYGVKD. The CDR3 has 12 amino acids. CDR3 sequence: CAISGTSNEQFF. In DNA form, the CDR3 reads TGTGCCATCAGTGGGACTAGCAATGAGCAGTTCTTC.

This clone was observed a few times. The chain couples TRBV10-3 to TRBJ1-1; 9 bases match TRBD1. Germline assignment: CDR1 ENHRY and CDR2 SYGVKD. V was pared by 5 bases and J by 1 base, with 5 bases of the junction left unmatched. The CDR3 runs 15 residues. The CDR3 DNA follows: TGTGCCATCAGTACCCCGGGACAGGGGAACACTGAAGCTTTCTTT. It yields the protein CAISTPGQGNTEAFF.

The DNA for the CDR3 is TGCGCCAGCAGCTCGACTGCAGGGGTGAACACTGAAGCTTTCTTT. Translated: CASSSTAGVNTEAFF. This chain uses TRBV5-1 with TRBJ1-1; the D gene is possibly TRBD1 (6 bases). The germline CDR1 and CDR2 sequences are SGHRS and YFSETQ. The V gene lost 3 bases and the J gene lost 0 bases, with 12 bases spanning the gap. This CDR3 spans 15 amino acids. The full variable domain, its missing parts supplied by reference TRBV5-1 and TRBJ1-1, is KAGVTQTPRYLIKTRGQQVTLSCSPISGHRSVSWYQQTPGQGLQFLFEYFSETQRNKGNFPGRFSGRQFSNSRSEMNVSTLELGDSALYLCASSSTAGVNTEAFFGQGTRLTVV.

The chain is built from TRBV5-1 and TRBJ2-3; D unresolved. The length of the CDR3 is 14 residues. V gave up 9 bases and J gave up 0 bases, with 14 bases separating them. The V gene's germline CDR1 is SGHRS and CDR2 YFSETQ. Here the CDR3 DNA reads TGCGCCACCGCCTGGGGTTCAAGCACAGATACGCAGTATTTT. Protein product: CATAWGSSTDTQYF.

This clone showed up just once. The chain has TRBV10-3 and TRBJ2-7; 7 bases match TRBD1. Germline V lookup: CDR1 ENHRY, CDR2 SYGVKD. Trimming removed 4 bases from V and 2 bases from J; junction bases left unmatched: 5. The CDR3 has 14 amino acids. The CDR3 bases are TGTGCCATCAGTGCCGAAGGGACAGCCTACGAGCAGTACTTC. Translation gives CAISAEGTAYEQYF.

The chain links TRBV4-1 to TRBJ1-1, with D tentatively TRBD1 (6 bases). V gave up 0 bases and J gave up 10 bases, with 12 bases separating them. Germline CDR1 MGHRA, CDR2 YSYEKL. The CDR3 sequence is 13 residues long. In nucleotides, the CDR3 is TGCGCCAGCAGCCAAGAGAGGGGGGAAGGAGCTTTCTTT. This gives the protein CASSQERGEGAFF.

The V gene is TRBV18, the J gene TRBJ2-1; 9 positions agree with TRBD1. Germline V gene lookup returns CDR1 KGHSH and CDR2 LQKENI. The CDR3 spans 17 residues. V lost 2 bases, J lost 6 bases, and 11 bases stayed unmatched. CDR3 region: CASSPAILQGQGNEQFF. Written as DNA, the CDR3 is TGTGCCAGCTCACCAGCGATACTACAGGGACAGGGCAATGAGCAGTTCTTC.